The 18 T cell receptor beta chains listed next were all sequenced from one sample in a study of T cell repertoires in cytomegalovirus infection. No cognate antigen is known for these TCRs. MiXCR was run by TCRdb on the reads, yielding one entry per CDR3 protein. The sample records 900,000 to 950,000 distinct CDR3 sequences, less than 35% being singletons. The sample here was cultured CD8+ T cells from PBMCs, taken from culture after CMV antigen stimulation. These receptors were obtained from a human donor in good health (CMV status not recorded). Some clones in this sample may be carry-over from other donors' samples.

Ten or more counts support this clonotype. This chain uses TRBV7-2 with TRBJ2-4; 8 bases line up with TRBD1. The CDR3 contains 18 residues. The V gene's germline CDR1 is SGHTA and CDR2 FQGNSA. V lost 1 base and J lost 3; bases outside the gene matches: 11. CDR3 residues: CASSLVPGGVIVKNIQYF. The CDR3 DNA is TGTGCCAGCAGCTTAGTTCCAGGGGGCGTGATTGTCAAAAACATTCAGTACTTC.

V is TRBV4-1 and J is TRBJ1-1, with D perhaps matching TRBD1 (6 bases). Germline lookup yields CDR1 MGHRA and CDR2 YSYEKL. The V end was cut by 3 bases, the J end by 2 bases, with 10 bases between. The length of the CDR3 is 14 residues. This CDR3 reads CASSHPGTNTEAFF. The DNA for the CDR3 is TGCGCCAGCAGCCATCCCGGGACAAACACTGAAGCTTTCTTT.

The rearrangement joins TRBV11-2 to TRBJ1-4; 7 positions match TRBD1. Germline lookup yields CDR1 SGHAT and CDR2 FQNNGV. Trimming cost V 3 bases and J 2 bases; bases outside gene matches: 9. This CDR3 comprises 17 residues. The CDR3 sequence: CASSFWDRQRTNEKLFF. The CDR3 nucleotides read TGTGCCAGCAGCTTCTGGGACAGACAACGTACTAATGAAAAACTGTTTTTT. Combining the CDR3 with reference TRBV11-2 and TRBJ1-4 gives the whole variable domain EAGVAQSPRYKIIEKRQSVAFWCNPISGHATLYWYQQILGQGPKLLIQFQNNGVVDDSQLPKDRFSAERLKGVDSTLKIQPAKLEDSAVYLCASSFWDRQRTNEKLFFGSGTQLSVL.

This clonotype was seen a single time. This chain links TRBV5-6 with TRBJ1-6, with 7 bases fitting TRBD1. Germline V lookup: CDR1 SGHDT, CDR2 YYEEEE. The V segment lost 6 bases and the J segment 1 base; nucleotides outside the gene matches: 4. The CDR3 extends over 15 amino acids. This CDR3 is CASNRGWSYNSPLHF. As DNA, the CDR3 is TGTGCCAGCAACAGGGGTTGGTCCTATAATTCACCCCTCCACTTT. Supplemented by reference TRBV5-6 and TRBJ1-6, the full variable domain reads DAGVTQSPTHLIKTRGQQVTLRCSPKSGHDTVSWYQQALGQGPQFIFQYYEEEERQRGNFPDRFSGHQFPNYSSELNVNALLLGDSALYLCASNRGWSYNSPLHFGNGTRLTVT.

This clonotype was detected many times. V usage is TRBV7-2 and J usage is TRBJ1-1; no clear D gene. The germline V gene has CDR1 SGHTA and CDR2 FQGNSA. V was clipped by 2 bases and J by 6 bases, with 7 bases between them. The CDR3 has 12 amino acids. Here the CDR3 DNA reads TGTGCCAGCAGCTTAAGTGGCCCTGAAGCTTTCTTT. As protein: CASSLSGPEAFF.

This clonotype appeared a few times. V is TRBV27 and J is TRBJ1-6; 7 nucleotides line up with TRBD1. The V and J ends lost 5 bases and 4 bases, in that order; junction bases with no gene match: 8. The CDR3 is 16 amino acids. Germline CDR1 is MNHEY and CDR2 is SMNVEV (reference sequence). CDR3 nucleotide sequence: TGTGCCAGCAGTGGACAGGTGGACTGGTATAATTCACCCCTCCACTTT. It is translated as CASSGQVDWYNSPLHF.

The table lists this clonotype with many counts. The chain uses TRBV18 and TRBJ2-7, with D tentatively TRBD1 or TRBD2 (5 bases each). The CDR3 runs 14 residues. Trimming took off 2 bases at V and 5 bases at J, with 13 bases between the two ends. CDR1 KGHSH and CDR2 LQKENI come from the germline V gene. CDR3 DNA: TGTGCCAGCTCACCAAGACGGGGCGGAAACGAGCAGTACGTC. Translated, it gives CASSPRRGGNEQYV.

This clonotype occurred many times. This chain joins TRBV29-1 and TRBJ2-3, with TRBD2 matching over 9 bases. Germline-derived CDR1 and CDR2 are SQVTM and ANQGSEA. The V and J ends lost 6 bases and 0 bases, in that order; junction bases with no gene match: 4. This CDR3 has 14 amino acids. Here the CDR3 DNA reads TGCAGCGTCGCAACTAGCGGGAGCACAGATACGCAGTATTTT. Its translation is CSVATSGSTDTQYF.

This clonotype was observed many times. The CDR3 coding sequence is TGTGCCAGCAGCTTCGACAGGCGGAATCAGCCCCAGCATTTT. It translates to CASSFDRRNQPQHF. The chain is built from TRBV7-8 and TRBJ1-5, with TRBD1 as a possible D gene (6 bases). Trimming stripped 3 bases from V and 4 bases from J, with 10 bases between. The CDR3 covers 14 residues. Germline assignment: CDR1 SGHVS and CDR2 FQNEAQ.

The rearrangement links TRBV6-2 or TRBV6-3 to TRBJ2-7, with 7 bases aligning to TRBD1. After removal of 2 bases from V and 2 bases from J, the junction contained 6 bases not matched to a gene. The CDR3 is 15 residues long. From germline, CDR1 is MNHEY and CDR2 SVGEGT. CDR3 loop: CASSYASGGPYEQYV. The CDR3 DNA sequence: TGTGCCAGCAGTTACGCCTCAGGGGGTCCCTACGAGCAGTACGTC.

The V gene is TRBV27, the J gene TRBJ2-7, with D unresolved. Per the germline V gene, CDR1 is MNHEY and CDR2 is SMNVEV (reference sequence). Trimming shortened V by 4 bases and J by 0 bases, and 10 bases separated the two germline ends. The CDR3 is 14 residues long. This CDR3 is CASSSFGSSYEQYF. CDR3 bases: TGTGCCAGCAGTTCCTTCGGGTCCTCCTACGAGCAGTACTTC.

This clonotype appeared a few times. The CDR3 DNA sequence: TGTGCCATCAGTGGGGGAGAAATAGCCAAAAACATTCAGTACTTC. Amino acids: CAISGGEIAKNIQYF. The chain uses TRBV10-3 and TRBJ2-4; D is perhaps TRBD2 (5 bases). The CDR3 covers 15 residues. V shed 4 bases and J shed 0 bases, with 10 bases lying between them. The V gene's germline CDR1 is ENHRY and CDR2 SYGVKD.

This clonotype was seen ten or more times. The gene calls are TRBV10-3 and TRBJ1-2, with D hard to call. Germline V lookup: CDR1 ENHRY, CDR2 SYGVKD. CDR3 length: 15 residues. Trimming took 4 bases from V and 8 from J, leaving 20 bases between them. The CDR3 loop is CAISVNREPPRGYTF. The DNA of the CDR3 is TGTGCCATCAGTGTAAACAGAGAGCCCCCAAGGGGCTACACCTTC.

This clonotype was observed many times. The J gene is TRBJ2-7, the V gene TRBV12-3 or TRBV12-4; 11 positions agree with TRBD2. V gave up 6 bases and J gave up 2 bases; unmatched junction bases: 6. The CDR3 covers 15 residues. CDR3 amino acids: CASRTTSGGTYEQYF. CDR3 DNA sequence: TGTGCCAGCAGAACCACTAGCGGGGGTACCTACGAGCAGTACTTC.

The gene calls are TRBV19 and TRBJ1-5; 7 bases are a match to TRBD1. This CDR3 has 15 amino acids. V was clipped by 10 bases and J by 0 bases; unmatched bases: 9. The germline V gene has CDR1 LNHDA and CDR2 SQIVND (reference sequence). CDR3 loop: CATSTGMYSNQPQHF. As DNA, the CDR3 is TGTGCCACTTCGACAGGGATGTATAGCAATCAGCCCCAGCATTTT.

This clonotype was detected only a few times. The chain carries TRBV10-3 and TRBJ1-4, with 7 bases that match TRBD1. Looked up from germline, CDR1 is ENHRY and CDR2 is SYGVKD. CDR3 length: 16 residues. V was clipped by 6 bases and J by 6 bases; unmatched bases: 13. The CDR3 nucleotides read TGTGCCATCAGGACCCGGGACAGCCGAGGGTATGAAAAACTGTTTTTT. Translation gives CAIRTRDSRGYEKLFF.

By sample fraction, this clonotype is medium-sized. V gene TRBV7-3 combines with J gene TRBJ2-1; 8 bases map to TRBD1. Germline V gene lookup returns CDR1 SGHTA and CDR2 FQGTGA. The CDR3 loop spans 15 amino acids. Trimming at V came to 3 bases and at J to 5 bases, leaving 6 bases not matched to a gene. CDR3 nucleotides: TGTGCCAGCAGCTTTGGACAGGGTGCGGACAATGAGCAGTTCTTC. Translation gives CASSFGQGADNEQFF.

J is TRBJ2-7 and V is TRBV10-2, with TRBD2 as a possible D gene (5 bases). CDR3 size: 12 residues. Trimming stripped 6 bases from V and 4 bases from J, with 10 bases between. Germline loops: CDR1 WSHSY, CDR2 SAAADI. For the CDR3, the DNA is TGCGCCAGCAGGACGGACTGGTACGAGCAGTACTTC. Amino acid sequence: CASRTDWYEQYF.